This is a list of T cell receptor beta chains from one sample in a study of neoadjuvant anti-PD-1 for oral cavity cancer. Method: immunoSEQ multiplex PCR; TCRdb's copy keeps in-frame clones and lacks some. The sample holds 63,000 or so clones; less than 90% are singletons and the top ten take roughly 2.9%. Material: PBMCs, obtained after nivolumab (anti-PD-1) treatment. The receptor set was obtained from a person aged 35-79 years with oral cavity squamous cell carcinoma. Both conserved end residues are part of each CDR3. D genes are given only for firm matches. Size values are once, few and many counts, or a class for expanded clones, and some rows have none.

>-|TRBJ1-2|15|TRBV4-1|TRBD1
CASSSGTGGARGYTF
TGCGCCAGCAGCTCGGGGACAGGGGGCGCGAGGGGCTACACCTTC
>-|TRBJ2-5|15|TRBV30|-
CAWSIGGQYQETQYF
TGTGCCTGGAGCATAGGGGGTCAGTACCAAGAGACCCAGTACTTC
>-|TRBJ1-1|16|TRBV6-5|-
CASSYSINREGTEAFF
TGTGCCAGCAGTTACTCGATTAACAGGGAGGGAACTGAAGCTTTCTTT
>-|TRBJ1-3|16|TRBV4-1|-
CASSQGAAFFGNTIYF
TGCGCCAGCAGCCAAGGGGCCGCATTCTTCGGAAACACCATATATTTT
>-|TRBJ1-4|14|TRBV5-5|-
CASSSGLQNEKLFF
TGTGCCAGCAGCTCCGGTCTCCAGAATGAAAAACTGTTTTTT
>-|TRBJ2-2|15|TRBV9|TRBD2
CASSVAGAGTGELFF
TGTGCCAGCAGCGTTGCGGGAGCGGGCACCGGGGAGCTGTTTTTT
>-|TRBJ1-1|13|TRBV5-5|-
CASSGTKGTEAFF
TGTGCCAGCAGCGGAACAAAAGGCACTGAAGCTTTCTTT
>-|TRBJ1-2|13|TRBV5-1|-
CASSPSRDYGYTF
TGCGCCAGCAGCCCCTCTAGGGACTATGGCTACACCTTC
>-|TRBJ1-3|13|TRBV10-1|TRBD1
CASSTGVGNTIYF
TGCGCCAGCAGTACAGGGGTCGGAAACACCATATATTTT
>-|TRBJ2-6|13|TRBV5-5|-
CASSVSGANVLTF
TGTGCCAGCAGTGTATCTGGGGCCAACGTCCTGACTTTC
>-|TRBJ2-5|13|TRBV10-1|-
CASSGQIQETQYF
TGCGCCAGCAGTGGGCAGATCCAAGAGACCCAGTACTTC
>-|TRBJ2-7|13|TRBV27|TRBD1
CASSSRDRWEQYF
TGTGCCAGCAGTTCCCGGGACAGGTGGGAGCAGTACTTC
>-|TRBJ1-2|15|TRBV30|TRBD1
CAWSVWQGVGYGYTF
TGTGCCTGGAGTGTTTGGCAGGGGGTGGGCTATGGCTACACCTTC
>-|TRBJ1-2|16|TRBV28|-
CASSLYRGGRYYGYTF
TGTGCCAGCAGTTTGTACCGGGGGGGGCGATACTATGGCTACACCTTC
>-|TRBJ2-1|14|TRBV9|-
CASSVESGYNEQFF
TGTGCCAGCAGCGTAGAAAGCGGTTACAATGAGCAGTTCTTC
>-|TRBJ2-3|18|TRBV27|TRBD2
CASSLFRLAGAETDTQYF
TGTGCCAGCAGTTTGTTCCGACTAGCGGGGGCCGAAACAGATACGCAGTATTTT
>once|TRBJ2-7|15|TRBV30|TRBD2
CAWGPSGIPFYEQYF
TGTGCCTGGGGTCCCAGCGGGATCCCCTTCTACGAGCAGTACTTC
>-|TRBJ2-7|16|TRBV5-4|TRBD2
CASSLGTSGRPYEQYF
TGTGCCAGCAGCCTGGGGACTAGCGGACGTCCTTACGAGCAGTACTTC
>-|TRBJ2-6|16|TRBV5-1|-
CASSPLVGSGANVLTF
TGCGCCAGCAGCCCACTGGTGGGGTCTGGGGCCAACGTCCTGACTTTC
>-|TRBJ1-1|15|TRBV11-1|TRBD1
CASSSWATGGFDAFF
TGTGCCAGCAGCTCCTGGGCGACAGGGGGCTTTGATGCTTTCTTT
>few|TRBJ1-3|15|TRBV30|-
CAWSVAGGPGNTIYF
TGTGCCTGGAGCGTAGCGGGGGGACCTGGAAACACCATATATTTT
>once|TRBJ2-7|15|TRBV10-3|-
CAISVGTLGSYEQYF
TGTGCCATCAGTGTTGGGACTTTAGGATCCTACGAGCAGTACTTC
>once|TRBJ1-2|14|TRBV7-2|-
CASSADPPPYGYTF
TGTGCCAGCAGCGCAGACCCACCCCCCTATGGCTACACCTTC
>-|TRBJ1-5|14|TRBV6-1|TRBD1
CASSGQVANQPQHF
TGTGCCAGCAGCGGACAGGTAGCCAATCAGCCCCAGCATTTT
>-|TRBJ2-7|12|TRBV5-4|-
CASSQTPYEQYF
TGTGCCAGCAGCCAAACTCCCTACGAGCAGTACTTC
>-|TRBJ1-1|14|TRBV10-3|TRBD1
CAISLDRESTEAFF
TGTGCCATTTCCTTGGACAGGGAATCCACTGAAGCTTTCTTT
>-|TRBJ1-2|13|TRBV4-1|-
CASGQGPYYGYTF
TGCGCCAGCGGTCAGGGGCCCTACTATGGCTACACCTTC
>few|TRBJ2-6|14|TRBV27|-
CASTPVGGANVLTF
TGTGCCAGCACCCCGGTTGGAGGGGCCAACGTCCTGACTTTC
>-|TRBJ2-2|14|TRBV30|TRBD1
CAWAGTVNTGELFF
TGTGCCTGGGCAGGGACAGTGAACACCGGGGAGCTGTTTTTT
>-|TRBJ1-5|16|TRBV5-1|-
CASSLGPDSRNQPQHF
TGCGCCAGCAGCTTGGGACCGGACAGTCGCAATCAGCCCCAGCATTTT
>-|TRBJ1-1|13|TRBV10-2|-
CASSTARRTEAFF
TGCGCCAGCAGTACCGCGCGGCGAACTGAAGCTTTCTTT
>-|TRBJ2-7|16|TRBV2|-
CASSEGGGQKTSEQYF
TGTGCCAGCAGTGAAGGGGGCGGACAGAAGACAAGCGAGCAGTACTTC
>-|TRBJ1-1|15|TRBV7-6|-
CASSSLQGLGTEAFF
TGTGCCAGCAGCTCACTACAGGGTCTCGGCACTGAAGCTTTCTTT
>-|TRBJ2-5|13|TRBV10-2|-
CASSEGSKETQYF
TGCGCCAGCAGTGAGGGGTCCAAAGAGACCCAGTACTTC
>-|TRBJ2-3|14|TRBV7-2|TRBD2
CAGENFGGADTQYF
TGTGCCGGAGAGAACTTTGGGGGGGCAGATACGCAGTATTTT
>-|TRBJ2-5|17|TRBV5-1|TRBD2
CASRLAGGPTYQETQYF
TGCGCCAGTAGACTAGCGGGGGGGCCTACGTACCAAGAGACCCAGTACTTC
>-|TRBJ2-5|17|TRBV25-1|-
CASSPLTETPFQETQYF
TGTGCCAGCAGTCCCCTGACAGAAACCCCCTTCCAAGAGACCCAGTACTTC
>-|TRBJ2-1|12|TRBV27|-
CASSSAPREQFF
TGTGCCAGCAGTTCGGCTCCTCGGGAGCAGTTCTTC
>once|TRBJ2-5|15|TRBV7-2|-
CASSSPVPGVWTQYF
TGTGCCAGCAGCTCTCCGGTCCCCGGGGTTTGGACCCAGTACTTC
>-|TRBJ1-5|16|TRBV5-6|-
CASSRLEDSWNQPQHF
TGTGCCAGCAGCCGCTTGGAAGACAGCTGGAATCAGCCCCAGCATTTT
>-|TRBJ2-1|13|TRBV30|-
CASAESSYNEQFF
TGTGCCTCGGCGGAGAGCTCCTACAATGAGCAGTTCTTC
>-|TRBJ1-1|12|TRBV10-3|-
CAISSRGPEAFF
TGTGCCATCAGTTCAAGGGGCCCGGAAGCTTTCTTT
>-|TRBJ1-5|15|TRBV19|TRBD1
CASRRQGLSGQPQHF
TGTGCCAGTAGGAGACAGGGATTATCGGGTCAGCCCCAGCATTTT
>few|TRBJ1-4|12|TRBV5-1|-
CASSLEDEKLFF
TGCGCCAGCAGCTTGGAGGATGAAAAACTGTTTTTT
>-|TRBJ1-4|13|TRBV10-2|-
CASKGDPNEKLFF
TGCGCCAGCAAGGGGGACCCGAATGAAAAACTGTTTTTT